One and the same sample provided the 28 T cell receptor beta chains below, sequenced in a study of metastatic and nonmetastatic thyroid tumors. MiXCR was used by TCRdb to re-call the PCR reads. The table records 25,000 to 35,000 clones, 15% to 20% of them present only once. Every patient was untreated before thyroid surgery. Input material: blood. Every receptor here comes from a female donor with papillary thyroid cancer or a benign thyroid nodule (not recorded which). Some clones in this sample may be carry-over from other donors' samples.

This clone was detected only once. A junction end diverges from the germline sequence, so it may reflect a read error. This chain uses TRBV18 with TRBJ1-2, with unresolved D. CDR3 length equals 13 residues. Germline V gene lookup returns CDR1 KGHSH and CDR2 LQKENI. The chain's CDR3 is CASSPDQEYGCTF. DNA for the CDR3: TGTGCCAGCTCACCCGATCAGGAATATGGCTGCACCTTC.

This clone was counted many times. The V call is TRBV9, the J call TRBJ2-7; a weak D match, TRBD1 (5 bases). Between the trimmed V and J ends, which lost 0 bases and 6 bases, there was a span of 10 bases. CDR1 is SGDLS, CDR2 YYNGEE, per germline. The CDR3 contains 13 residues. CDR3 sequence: CASSVGQFGEQYF. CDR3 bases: TGTGCCAGCAGCGTAGGACAGTTCGGCGAGCAGTACTTC.

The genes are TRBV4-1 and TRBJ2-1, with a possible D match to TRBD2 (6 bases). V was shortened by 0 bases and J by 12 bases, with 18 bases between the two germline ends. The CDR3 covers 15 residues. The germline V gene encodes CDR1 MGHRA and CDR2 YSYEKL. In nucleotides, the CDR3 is TGCGCCAGCAGCCAAGATCTGGGACTCCTAAATACGCAGTTCTTC. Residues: CASSQDLGLLNTQFF.

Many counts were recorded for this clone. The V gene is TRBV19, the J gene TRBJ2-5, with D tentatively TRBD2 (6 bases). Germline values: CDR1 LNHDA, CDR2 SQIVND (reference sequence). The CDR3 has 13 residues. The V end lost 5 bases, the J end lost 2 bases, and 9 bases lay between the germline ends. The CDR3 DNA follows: TGTGCCAGTAGTGCGACTAGACAAGAGACCCAGTACTTC. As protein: CASSATRQETQYF.

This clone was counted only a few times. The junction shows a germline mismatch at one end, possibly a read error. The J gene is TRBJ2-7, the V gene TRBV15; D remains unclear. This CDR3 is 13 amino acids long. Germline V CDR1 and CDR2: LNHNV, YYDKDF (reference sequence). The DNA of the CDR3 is TGTGCCACCAGCGTCCCACATGCCTACGAGCATTACTTC. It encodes CATSVPHAYEHYF.

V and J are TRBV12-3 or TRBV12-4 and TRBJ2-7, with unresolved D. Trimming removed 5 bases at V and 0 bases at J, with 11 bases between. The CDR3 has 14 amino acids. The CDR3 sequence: CASSIGASSYEQYF. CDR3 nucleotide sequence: TGTGCCAGCAGTATTGGTGCTAGCTCCTACGAGCAGTACTTC.

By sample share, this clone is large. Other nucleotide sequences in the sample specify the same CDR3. The CDR3 sequence is CASSAGPYNSPLHF. The CDR3 DNA follows: TGTGCCAGCAGTGCGGGACCTTATAATTCACCCCTCCACTTT. V and J are TRBV6-1 and TRBJ1-6, with D perhaps matching TRBD1 (5 bases). The CDR3 totals 14 residues. Trimming left V 4 bases short and J 4 bases short, with 8 bases between. Germline values: CDR1 MNHNS, CDR2 SASEGT.

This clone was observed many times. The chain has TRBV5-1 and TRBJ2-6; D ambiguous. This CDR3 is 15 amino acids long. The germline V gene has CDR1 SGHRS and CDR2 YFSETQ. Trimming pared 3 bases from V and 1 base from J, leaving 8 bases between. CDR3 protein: CASSSPNSGANVLTF. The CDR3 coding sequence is TGCGCCAGCAGCTCGCCAAATTCTGGGGCCAACGTCCTGACTTTC.

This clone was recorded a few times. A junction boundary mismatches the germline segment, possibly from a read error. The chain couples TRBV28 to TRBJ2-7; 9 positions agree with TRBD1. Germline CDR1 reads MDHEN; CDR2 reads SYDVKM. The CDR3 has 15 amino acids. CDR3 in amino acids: CASTPTGGVSKEQYF. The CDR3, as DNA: TGCGCCAGCACCCCGACAGGGGGTGTAAGTAAGGAGCAGTACTTT.

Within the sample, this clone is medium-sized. CDR3 residues: CASSLSSYEQYF. The CDR3 bases are TGTGCCAGCAGTCTCAGCTCCTACGAGCAGTACTTC. The genes are TRBV6-2 or TRBV6-3 and TRBJ2-7; D gene uncertain. V was clipped by 5 bases and J by 0 bases, with 5 bases between them. Germline V gene data show CDR1 as MNHEY and CDR2 as SVGEGT. The CDR3 runs to 12 residues.

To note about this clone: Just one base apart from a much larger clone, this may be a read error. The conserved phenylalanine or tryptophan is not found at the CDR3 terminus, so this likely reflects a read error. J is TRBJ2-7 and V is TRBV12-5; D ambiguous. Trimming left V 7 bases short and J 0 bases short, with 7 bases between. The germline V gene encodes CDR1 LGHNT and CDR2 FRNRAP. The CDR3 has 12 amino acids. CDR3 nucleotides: TGTGCTAGTGTCCAAGGCTCCTACGAGCAGTACTCC. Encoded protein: CASVQGSYEQYS.

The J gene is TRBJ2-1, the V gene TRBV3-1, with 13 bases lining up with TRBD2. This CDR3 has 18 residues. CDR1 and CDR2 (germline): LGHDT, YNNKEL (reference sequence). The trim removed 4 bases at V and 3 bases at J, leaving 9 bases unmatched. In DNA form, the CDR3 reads TGTGCCAGCAGCCCCGGGACTAGCGGGATGATTCACTACAATGAGCAGTTCTTC. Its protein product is CASSPGTSGMIHYNEQFF.

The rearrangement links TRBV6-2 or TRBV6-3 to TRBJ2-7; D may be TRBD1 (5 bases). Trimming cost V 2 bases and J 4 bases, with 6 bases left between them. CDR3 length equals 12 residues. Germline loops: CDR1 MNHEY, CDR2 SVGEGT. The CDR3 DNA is TGTGCCAGCAGTTACAGGGGATACGAGCAGTACTTC. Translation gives CASSYRGYEQYF.

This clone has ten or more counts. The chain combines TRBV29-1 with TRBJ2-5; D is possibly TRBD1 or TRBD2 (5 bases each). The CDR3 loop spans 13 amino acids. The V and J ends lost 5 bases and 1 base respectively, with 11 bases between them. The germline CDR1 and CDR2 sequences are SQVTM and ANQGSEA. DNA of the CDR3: TGCAGCGTTAGAGGGGAAATCCAAGAGACCCAGTACTTC. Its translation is CSVRGEIQETQYF.

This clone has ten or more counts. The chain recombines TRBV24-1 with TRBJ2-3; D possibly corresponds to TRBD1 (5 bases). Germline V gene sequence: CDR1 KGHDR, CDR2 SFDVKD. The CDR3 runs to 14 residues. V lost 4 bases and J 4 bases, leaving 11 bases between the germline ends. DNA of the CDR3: TGTGCCACCAGTGAACCCCAGGGTTCAGATACGCAGTATTTT. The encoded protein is CATSEPQGSDTQYF.

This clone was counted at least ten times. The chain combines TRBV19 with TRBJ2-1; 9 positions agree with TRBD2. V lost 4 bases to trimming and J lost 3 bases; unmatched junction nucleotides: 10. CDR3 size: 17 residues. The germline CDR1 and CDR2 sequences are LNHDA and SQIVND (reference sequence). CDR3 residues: CASSKPLRGGFYNEQFF. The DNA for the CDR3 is TGTGCCAGTAGTAAGCCCCTGCGGGGGGGCTTCTACAATGAGCAGTTCTTC. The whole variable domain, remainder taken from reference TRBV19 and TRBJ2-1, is DGGITQSPKYLFRKEGQNVTLSCEQNLNHDAMYWYRQDPGQGLRLIYYSQIVNDFQKGDIAEGYSVSREKKESFPLTVTSAQKNPTAFYLCASSKPLRGGFYNEQFFGPGTRLTVL.

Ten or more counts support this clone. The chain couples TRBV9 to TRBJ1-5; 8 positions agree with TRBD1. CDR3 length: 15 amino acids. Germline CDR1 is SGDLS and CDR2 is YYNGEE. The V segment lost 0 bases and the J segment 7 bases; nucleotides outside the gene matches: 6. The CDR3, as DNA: TGTGCCAGCAGCGTAGCTGGGGCAGGGGGCCAGCCCCAGCATTTT. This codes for CASSVAGAGGQPQHF.

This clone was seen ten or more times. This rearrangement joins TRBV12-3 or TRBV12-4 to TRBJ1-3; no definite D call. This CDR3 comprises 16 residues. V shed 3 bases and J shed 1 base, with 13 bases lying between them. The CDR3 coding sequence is TGTGCCAGCAGTTTTTATCTCGGAAGTTCTGGAAACACCATATATTTT. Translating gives CASSFYLGSSGNTIYF.

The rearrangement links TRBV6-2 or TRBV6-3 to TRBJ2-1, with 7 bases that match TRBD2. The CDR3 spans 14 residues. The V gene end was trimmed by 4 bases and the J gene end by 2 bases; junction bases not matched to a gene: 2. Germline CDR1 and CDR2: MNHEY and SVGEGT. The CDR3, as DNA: TGTGCCAGCAGTTTAACTAGCGCCTACAATGAGCAGTTCTTC. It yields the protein CASSLTSAYNEQFF.

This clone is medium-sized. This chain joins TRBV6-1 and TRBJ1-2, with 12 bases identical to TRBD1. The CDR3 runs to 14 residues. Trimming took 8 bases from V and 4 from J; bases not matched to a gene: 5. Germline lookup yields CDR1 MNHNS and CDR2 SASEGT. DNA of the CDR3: TGTGCCAGCCTGCCGGGACAGGGGGCCTATGGCTACACCTTC. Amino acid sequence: CASLPGQGAYGYTF.

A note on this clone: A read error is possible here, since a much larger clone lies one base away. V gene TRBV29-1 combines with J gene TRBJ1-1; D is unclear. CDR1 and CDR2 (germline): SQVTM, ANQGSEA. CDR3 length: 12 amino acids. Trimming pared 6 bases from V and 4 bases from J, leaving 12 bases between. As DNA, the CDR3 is TGCAGCGTCGGATCTTCTAGCACTGAAGCTTTCTTT. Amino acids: CSVGSSSTEAFF. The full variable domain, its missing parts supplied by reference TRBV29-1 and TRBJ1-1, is SAVISQKPSRDICQRGTSLTIQCQVDSQVTMMFWYRQQPGQSLTLIATANQGSEATYESGFVIDKFPISRPNLTFSTLTVSNMSPEDSSIYLCSVGSSSTEAFFGQGTRLTVV.

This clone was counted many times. The CDR3 nucleotides read TGTGCCAGCAGCTCGTGGGCTGGTCCTAGAACCTCCCATGAGCAGTTCTTC. It is translated as CASSSWAGPRTSHEQFF. The chain uses TRBV11-2 and TRBJ2-1; D uncertain. This CDR3 is built from 17 residues. The V gene lost 4 bases and the J gene lost 8 bases, with 24 bases spanning the gap. CDR1 is SGHAT and CDR2 is FQNNGV in the germline V gene.

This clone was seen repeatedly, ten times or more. CDR3 sequence: CSVSSGDPGELFF. CDR3 DNA: TGCAGCGTTTCTAGCGGGGATCCCGGGGAGCTGTTTTTT. This chain connects TRBV29-1 to TRBJ2-2; 9 nucleotides match TRBD2. CDR3 size: 13 residues. Trimming at V came to 5 bases and at J to 6 bases, leaving 4 bases not matched to a gene. CDR1 SQVTM and CDR2 ANQGSEA come from the germline V gene.

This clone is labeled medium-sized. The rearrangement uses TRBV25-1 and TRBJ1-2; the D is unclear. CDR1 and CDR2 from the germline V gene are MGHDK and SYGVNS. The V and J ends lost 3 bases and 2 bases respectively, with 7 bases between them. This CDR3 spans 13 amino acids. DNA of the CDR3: TGTGCCAGCAGTGAGAGAGGGAACTATGGCTACACCTTC. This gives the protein CASSERGNYGYTF.

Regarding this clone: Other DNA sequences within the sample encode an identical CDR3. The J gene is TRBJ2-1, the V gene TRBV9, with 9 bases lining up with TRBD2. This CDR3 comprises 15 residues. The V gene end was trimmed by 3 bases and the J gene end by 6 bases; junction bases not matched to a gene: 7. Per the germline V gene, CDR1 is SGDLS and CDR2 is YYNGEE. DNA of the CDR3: TGTGCCAGCAGCGCCAGCGGGGGGCCAGCCAATGAGCAGTTCTTC. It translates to CASSASGGPANEQFF. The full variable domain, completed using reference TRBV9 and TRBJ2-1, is DSGVTQTPKHLITATGQRVTLRCSPRSGDLSVYWYQQSLDQGLQFLIQYYNGEERAKGNILERFSAQQFPDLHSELNLSSLELGDSALYFCASSASGGPANEQFFGPGTRLTVL.

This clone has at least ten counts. The CDR3 DNA reads TGTGCCAGTACCGATACTGGGGACGGGAAAGCTTTCTTT. It encodes CASTDTGDGKAFF. The rearrangement joins TRBV19 to TRBJ1-1; D perhaps matches TRBD1 (5 bases). The CDR3 spans 13 residues. The V gene lost 7 bases and the J gene lost 9 bases, with 18 bases spanning the gap. Germline CDR1 reads LNHDA; CDR2 reads SQIVND (reference sequence).

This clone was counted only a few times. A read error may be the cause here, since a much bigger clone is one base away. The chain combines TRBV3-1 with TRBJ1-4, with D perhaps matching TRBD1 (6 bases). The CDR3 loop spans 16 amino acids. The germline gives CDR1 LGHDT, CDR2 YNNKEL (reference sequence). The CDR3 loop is CASSLILVRGDEKLLF. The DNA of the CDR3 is TGTGCCAGCAGCCTTATACTCGTGAGGGGGGATGAAAAACTGCTTTTT. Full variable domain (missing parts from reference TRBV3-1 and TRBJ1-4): DTAVSQTPKYLVTQMGNDKSIKCEQNLGHDTMYWYKQDSKKFLKIMFSYNNKELIINETVPNRFSPKSPDKAHLNLHINSLELGDSAVYFCASSLILVRGDEKLLFGSGTQLSVL.

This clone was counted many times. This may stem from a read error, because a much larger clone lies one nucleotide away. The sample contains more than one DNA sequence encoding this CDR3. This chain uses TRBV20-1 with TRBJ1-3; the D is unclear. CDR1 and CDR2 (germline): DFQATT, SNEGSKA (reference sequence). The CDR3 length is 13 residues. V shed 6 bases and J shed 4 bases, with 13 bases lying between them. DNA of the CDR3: TGCAGTGCCGAAAAGGTAGAAGGAAACACCATATATTTT. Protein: CSAEKVEGNTIYF.